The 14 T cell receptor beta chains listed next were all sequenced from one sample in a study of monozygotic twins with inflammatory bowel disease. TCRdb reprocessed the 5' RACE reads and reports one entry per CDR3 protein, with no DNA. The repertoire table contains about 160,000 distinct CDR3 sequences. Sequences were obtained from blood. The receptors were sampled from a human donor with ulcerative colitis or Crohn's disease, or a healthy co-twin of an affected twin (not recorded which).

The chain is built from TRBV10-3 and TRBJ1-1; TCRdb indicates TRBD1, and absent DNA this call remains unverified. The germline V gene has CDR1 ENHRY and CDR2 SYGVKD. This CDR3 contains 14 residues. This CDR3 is CAISPGTKNTEAFF.

The CDR3 is CASSLLPPEGVFYGYTF. The V gene is TRBV5-1, the J gene TRBJ1-2. CDR3 length: 17 amino acids. From germline, CDR1 is SGHRS and CDR2 YFSETQ.

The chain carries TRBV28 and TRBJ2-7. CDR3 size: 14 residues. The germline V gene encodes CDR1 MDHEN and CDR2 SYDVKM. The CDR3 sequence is CASSFQYKKYEQYF. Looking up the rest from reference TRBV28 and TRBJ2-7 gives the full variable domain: DVKVTQSSRYLVKRTGEKVFLECVQDMDHENMFWYRQDPGLGLRLIYFSYDVKMKEKGDIPEGYSVSREKKERFSLILESASTNQTSMYLCASSFQYKKYEQYFGPGTRLTVT.

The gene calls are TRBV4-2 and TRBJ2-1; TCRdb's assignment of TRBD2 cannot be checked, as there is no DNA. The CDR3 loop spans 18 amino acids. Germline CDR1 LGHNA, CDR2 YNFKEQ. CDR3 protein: CASSQSRTGTSGGNEQFF.

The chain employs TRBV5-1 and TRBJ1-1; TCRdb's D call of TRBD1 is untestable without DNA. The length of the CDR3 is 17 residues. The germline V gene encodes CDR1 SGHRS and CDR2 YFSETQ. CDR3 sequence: CASSLGWGTGLNTEAFF.

CDR3 sequence reads: CASTGLDHYEQYF. This chain connects TRBV3-1 to TRBJ2-7; TCRdb selects TRBD1, and the lack of DNA leaves this call unchecked. Germline loops: CDR1 LGHDT, CDR2 YNNKEL (reference sequence). CDR3 size: 13 residues.

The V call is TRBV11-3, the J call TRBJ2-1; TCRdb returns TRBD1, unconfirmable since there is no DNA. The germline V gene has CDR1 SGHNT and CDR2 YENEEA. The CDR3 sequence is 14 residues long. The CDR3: CASSLHRGLNEQFF.

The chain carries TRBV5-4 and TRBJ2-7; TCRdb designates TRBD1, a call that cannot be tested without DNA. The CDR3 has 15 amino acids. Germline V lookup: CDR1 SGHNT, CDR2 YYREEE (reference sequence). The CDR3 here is CASSPWGQGRDEQYF.

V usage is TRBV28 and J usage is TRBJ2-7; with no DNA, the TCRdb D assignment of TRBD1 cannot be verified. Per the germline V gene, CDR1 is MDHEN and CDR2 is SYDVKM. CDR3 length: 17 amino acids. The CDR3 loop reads CASSPSPGQGARYEQYF.

The CDR3 protein is CSAPREGQGYEQFF. The rearrangement uses TRBV20-1 and TRBJ2-1; no DNA is available, so the TRBD2 call from TCRdb remains unchecked. This CDR3 is built from 14 residues. Germline V gene data show CDR1 as DFQATT and CDR2 as SNEGSKA (reference sequence).

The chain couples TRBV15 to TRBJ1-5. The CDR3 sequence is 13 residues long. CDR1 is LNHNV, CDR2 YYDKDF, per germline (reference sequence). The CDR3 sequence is CATAVHFDQPQHF.

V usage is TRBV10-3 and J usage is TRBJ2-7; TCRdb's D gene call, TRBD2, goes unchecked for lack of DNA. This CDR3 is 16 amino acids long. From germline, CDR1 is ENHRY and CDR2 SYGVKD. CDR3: CAISAATSGGSYEQYF.

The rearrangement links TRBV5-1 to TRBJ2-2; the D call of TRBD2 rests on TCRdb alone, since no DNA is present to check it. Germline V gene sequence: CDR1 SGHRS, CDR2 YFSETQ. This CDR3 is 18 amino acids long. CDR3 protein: CASSFGGLAGGVTGELFF.

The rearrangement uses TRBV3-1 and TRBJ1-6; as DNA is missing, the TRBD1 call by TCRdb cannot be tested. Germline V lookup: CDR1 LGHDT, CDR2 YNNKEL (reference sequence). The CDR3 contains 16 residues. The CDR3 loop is CASSQDGAGQYSPLHF.